The sequence of this TCR beta chain was determined in a study of shared T cell receptors in the human thymus. The ends were cut back, 3 bases at V and 3 bases at J, with 15 bases in the middle. The length of the CDR3 is 15 residues. Germline V CDR1 and CDR2: LGHNA, YSLEER. Clones were sequenced by immunoSEQ multiplex PCR, and TCRdb holds only the in-frame ones, with some missing. The repertoire holds approximately 730,000 clones, with roughly 85% as singletons. These same records also appear under a second study, on human thymus T cells.

This clonotype was sampled from a girl less than two years old with a congenital heart defect. The chain joins TRBV4-3 to TRBJ2-7, with D possibly being TRBD1 (5 bases). The specimen sequenced was thymocytes. CDR3 sequence reads: CASSHGKKGRYEQYF. DNA for the CDR3: TGCGCCAGCAGCCATGGAAAAAAGGGGCGCTACGAGCAGTACTTC.